Below are 12 T cell receptor beta chains sequenced from a single sample in a study of cytomegalovirus exposure and HLA in healthy donors. Primers: 60 Vbeta forward and 13 Jbeta reverse. Here immunoSEQ multiplex PCR was the method, and the copy in TCRdb shows in-frame clones only, minus some. The sample holds some 200,000 clones, roughly 87% seen once. The sequencing input was PBMCs. These receptors were collected from a girl less than two years old in good health and CMV-seronegative.

This chain connects TRBV10-3 to TRBJ1-2; D is ambiguous. Trimming removed 6 bases at V and 6 bases at J, with 8 bases between. This CDR3 is built from 11 residues. Germline loops: CDR1 ENHRY, CDR2 SYGVKD. The DNA for the CDR3 is TGTGCCATCAGGAGTCTAAATGGCTACACCTTC. It codes for CAIRSLNGYTF.

J is TRBJ2-1 and V is TRBV5-6; 8 bases agree with TRBD2. Germline trimming cut 4 bases from V and 5 bases from J; bases unmatched to any gene: 14. This CDR3 comprises 17 residues. Per the germline V gene, CDR1 is SGHDT and CDR2 is YYEEEE. The CDR3 is CASSPHLSGRVDNEQFF. The CDR3 bases are TGTGCCAGCAGCCCACACCTCAGCGGGAGAGTTGACAATGAGCAGTTCTTC. Looking up the rest from reference TRBV5-6 and TRBJ2-1 gives the full variable domain: DAGVTQSPTHLIKTRGQQVTLRCSPKSGHDTVSWYQQALGQGPQFIFQYYEEEERQRGNFPDRFSGHQFPNYSSELNVNALLLGDSALYLCASSPHLSGRVDNEQFFGPGTRLTVL.

The gene calls are TRBV18 and TRBJ2-7; a weak D match, TRBD1 (6 bases). Germline CDR1 reads KGHSH; CDR2 reads LQKENI. The CDR3 spans 14 residues. V shed 2 bases and J shed 10 bases, with 18 bases lying between them. CDR3 protein: CASSPTKEDSPQYF. Written as DNA, the CDR3 is TGTGCCAGCTCACCAACGAAAGAGGACAGTCCTCAGTACTTC.

There are a few counts of this clone. The genes are TRBV25-1 and TRBJ1-1; TRBD1 is a possible D gene (6 bases). The V end was cut by 7 bases, the J end by 4 bases, with 13 bases between. The CDR3 runs to 13 residues. CDR1 is MGHDK and CDR2 is SYGVNS in the germline V gene. The DNA for the CDR3 is TGTGCCAGCATCCAGGGGAGAGGCACTGAAGCTTTCTTT. Residues: CASIQGRGTEAFF.

This clone is a singleton in its sample. The V and J genes are TRBV4-1 and TRBJ2-7, with a weak D call TRBD1 (6 bases). Germline lookup yields CDR1 MGHRA and CDR2 YSYEKL. The V end was cut by 2 bases, the J end by 4 bases, with 18 bases between. This CDR3 has 16 residues. The CDR3 is CASSQPTQGLGYEQYF. CDR3 nucleotide sequence: TGCGCCAGCAGCCAACCGACCCAGGGGCTCGGTTACGAGCAGTACTTC.

The V gene is TRBV6-6, the J gene TRBJ1-5; possibly TRBD1 for D (6 bases). With 0 bases removed from V and 4 bases from J, the gap between germline ends came to 13 bases. Per the germline V gene, CDR1 is MNHNY and CDR2 is SVGAGI (reference sequence). The CDR3 has 16 amino acids. The CDR3 reads CASSYSLGAGNQPQHF. CDR3 nucleotides: TGTGCCAGCAGTTACTCACTGGGGGCAGGGAATCAGCCCCAGCATTTT.

This chain uses TRBV5-1 with TRBJ1-1, with a tentative D call TRBD1 (5 bases). V was pared by 5 bases and J by 0 bases, with 11 bases between. The germline gives CDR1 SGHRS, CDR2 YFSETQ. The CDR3 spans 14 residues. Here the CDR3 reads CASRQGLMNTEAFF. CDR3 nucleotides: TGCGCCAGCAGGCAGGGACTCATGAACACTGAAGCTTTCTTT.

The chain couples TRBV5-4 to TRBJ1-2; possible D gene TRBD1, 5 bases. This CDR3 spans 15 amino acids. The germline V and J ends were trimmed by 4 bases and 3 bases, with 16 bases remaining between them. Per the germline V gene, CDR1 is SGHNT and CDR2 is YYREEE (reference sequence). The CDR3 bases are TGTGCCAGCAGCCCAGTAATGGGGCTAGACTATGGCTACACCTTC. This translates into CASSPVMGLDYGYTF.

The rearrangement links TRBV19 to TRBJ1-1, with 8 bases fitting TRBD1. CDR1 and CDR2 from the germline V gene are LNHDA and SQIVND (reference sequence). This CDR3 has 15 amino acids. The V and J ends lost 5 bases and 4 bases, in that order; junction bases with no gene match: 9. CDR3 sequence (DNA): TGTGCCAGTAGTGTACTCAGGGGGCTCGGCACTGAAGCTTTCTTT. Protein sequence: CASSVLRGLGTEAFF.

CDR3 sequence (DNA): TGTGCCAGCAGCCTTTTAATAGGACAGGCCCATGGCTACACCTTC. Residues: CASSLLIGQAHGYTF. V usage is TRBV5-4 and J usage is TRBJ1-2, with 7 bases identical to TRBD1. From germline, CDR1 is SGHNT and CDR2 YYREEE (reference sequence). The CDR3 is 15 residues long. Losses at the gene ends were 4 bases for V and 6 bases for J; bases not matched to a gene: 12.

The chain recombines TRBV4-2 with TRBJ2-1; the D gene is possibly TRBD2 (6 bases). Germline V gives CDR1 LGHNA, CDR2 YNFKEQ. The length of the CDR3 is 19 residues. Trimming pared 2 bases from V and 0 bases from J, leaving 20 bases between. Written as DNA, the CDR3 is TGTGCCAGCAGCCAACACCAGGACTACCAATTTAGCTCCTACAATGAGCAGTTCTTC. Its translation is CASSQHQDYQFSSYNEQFF.

CDR3 region: CASSRVPSSYEQYF. CDR3 nucleotides: TGCGCCAGCAGCCGGGTCCCTAGCTCCTACGAGCAGTACTTC. This chain uses TRBV4-1 with TRBJ2-7; D not certain. V lost 4 bases, J lost 0 bases, and 10 bases lay in between. Germline V gene lookup returns CDR1 MGHRA and CDR2 YSYEKL. The CDR3 extends over 14 amino acids.